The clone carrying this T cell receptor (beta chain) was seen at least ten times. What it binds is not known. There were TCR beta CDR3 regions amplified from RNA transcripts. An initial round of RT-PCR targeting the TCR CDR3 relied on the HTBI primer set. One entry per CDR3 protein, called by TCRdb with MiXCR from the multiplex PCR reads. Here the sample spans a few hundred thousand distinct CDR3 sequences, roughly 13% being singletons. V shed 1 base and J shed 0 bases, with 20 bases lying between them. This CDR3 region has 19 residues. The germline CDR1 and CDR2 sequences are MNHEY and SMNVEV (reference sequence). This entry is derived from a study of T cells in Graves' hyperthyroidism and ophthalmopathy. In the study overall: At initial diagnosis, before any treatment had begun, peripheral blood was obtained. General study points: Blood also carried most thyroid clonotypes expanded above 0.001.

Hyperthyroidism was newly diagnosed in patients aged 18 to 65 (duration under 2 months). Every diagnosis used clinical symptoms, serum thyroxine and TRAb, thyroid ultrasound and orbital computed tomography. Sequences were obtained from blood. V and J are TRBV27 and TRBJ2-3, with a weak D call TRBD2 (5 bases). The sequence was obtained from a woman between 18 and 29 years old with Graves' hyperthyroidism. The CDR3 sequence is CASSLLRLKRETSTDTQYF. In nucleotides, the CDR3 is TGTGCCAGCAGTTTATTACGGCTTAAGAGGGAGACGAGCACAGATACGCAGTATTTT.